These 8 T cell receptor beta chains were sequenced from one sample in a study of blood T cell repertoires in COVID-19. Some clones are missing from TCRdb's copy, which holds only in-frame ones; the method was immunoSEQ multiplex PCR. The sample carries about 150,000 clones, 60% to 80% recorded once. Sequenced sample: peripheral blood. The receptor set was obtained from a middle-aged man with active or convalescent COVID-19.

The chain employs TRBV2 and TRBJ2-1, with 14 nucleotides matching TRBD2. This CDR3 spans 17 amino acids. J was trimmed by 2 bases and V by 6 bases; bases with no gene match: 6. The germline V gene encodes CDR1 SNHLY and CDR2 FYNNEI. CDR3 bases: TGTGCCAGCAGGGGGACTAGCGGGAGTCTCGCCTACAATGAGCAGTTCTTC. It specifies CASRGTSGSLAYNEQFF.

V usage is TRBV6-4 and J usage is TRBJ2-3, with a possible D match to TRBD2 (6 bases). This CDR3 has 14 amino acids. Trimming pared 4 bases from V and 3 bases from J, leaving 11 bases between. The germline CDR1 and CDR2 sequences are MRHNA and SNTAGT. CDR3 DNA: TGTGCCAGCAGTGTGTCAGGGAGGACAGATACGCAGTATTTT. Residues: CASSVSGRTDTQYF.

The rearrangement uses TRBV15 and TRBJ2-1; 8 bases fit TRBD2. The V gene's germline CDR1 is LNHNV and CDR2 YYDKDF (reference sequence). The ends lost 7 bases at V and 7 bases at J; junction bases unmatched: 18. There are 17 residues in the CDR3. CDR3: CATILGPGGGLLNEQFF. In DNA, the CDR3 is TGTGCCACCATCCTAGGGCCCGGGGGGGGTCTTCTTAATGAGCAGTTCTTC.

V usage is TRBV6-1 and J usage is TRBJ1-5; D is ambiguous. CDR1 and CDR2 (germline): MNHNS, SASEGT. CDR3 length: 13 amino acids. With 3 bases removed from V and 5 bases from J, the gap between germline ends came to 8 bases. The CDR3 DNA follows: TGTGCCAGCAGTGAGGGCCCAGATCAGCCCCAGCATTTT. As protein: CASSEGPDQPQHF.

This clone was counted a single time. The V call is TRBV5-1, the J call TRBJ2-5, with D tentatively TRBD2 (6 bases). Germline CDR1 reads SGHRS; CDR2 reads YFSETQ. The V gene lost 0 bases and the J gene lost 3 bases, with 15 bases spanning the gap. CDR3 length equals 16 residues. CDR3 nucleotides: TGCGCCAGCAGCTTGGATTACGGCGGGACGGAAGAGACCCAGTACTTC. Its translation: CASSLDYGGTEETQYF.

The rearrangement joins TRBV3-1 (or the pseudogene TRBV3-2) to TRBJ2-5; perhaps TRBD2 as D (6 bases). Looked up from germline, CDR1 is LGHDT and CDR2 is YNNKEL (reference sequence). Trimming removed 2 bases from V and 5 bases from J, with 12 bases in between. CDR3 length: 14 residues. The CDR3 nucleotides read TGTGCCAGCAGCCAACGCGACGGGGGTGAGACCCAGTACTTC. Translating it yields CASSQRDGGETQYF.

V and J are TRBV2 and TRBJ1-1; maybe TRBD1 (6 bases). The CDR3 consists of 13 residues. V was shortened by 4 bases and J by 6 bases, with 12 bases between the two germline ends. The germline V gene has CDR1 SNHLY and CDR2 FYNNEI. The CDR3 region has the DNA TGTGCCAGCAGTGCCACAGGGTTCGCTGAAGCTTTCTTT. Translating it yields CASSATGFAEAFF.

The chain has TRBV3-1 (or the pseudogene TRBV3-2) and TRBJ1-3; D may be TRBD1 (5 bases). The CDR3 runs 15 residues. CDR1 is LGHDT and CDR2 is YNNKEL in the germline V gene (reference sequence). The ends were cut back, 0 bases at V and 4 bases at J, with 10 bases in the middle. In DNA form, the CDR3 reads TGTGCCAGCAGCCAAGATAGGGGCGCGGGAAACACCATATATTTT. The encoded protein is CASSQDRGAGNTIYF.